The clone carrying this T cell receptor (beta chain) was detected once. Its antigen is as yet unknown. The sample originates from a study of OX40 agonist ivuxolimab in advanced cancers. Study information: Two cutaneous melanoma patients and one hepatocellular carcinoma patient, three in all, had partial responses.

General observations from the study: Doses of 0.1 to 3.0 mg/kg were accompanied by clonal expansion of CD4+ and CD8+ blood T cells by week 6. Specificity for antigen went undetermined in the expanded peripheral T cells. CD4+ T cells averaged fewer expanded clones than CD8+ T cells.

TCRdb's copy holds only in-frame clones and misses some; the assay was immunoSEQ multiplex PCR. The table records 75,000 to 100,000 clones, around 85% of them present only once. Trimming took off 5 bases at V and 0 bases at J, with 19 bases between the two ends. CDR3 length: 17 amino acids. Germline V gene lookup returns CDR1 LNHDA and CDR2 SQIVND (reference sequence). The sequence was obtained from an adult with an advanced solid tumor such as melanoma, head and neck, liver or kidney cancer. J is TRBJ1-2 and V is TRBV19, with D unclear. The sample here was CD4+ or CD8+ T cells sorted from blood, taken in a trial of the OX40 agonist ivuxolimab. This CDR3 is CASSARHWVGANYGYTF. The CDR3, as DNA: TGTGCCAGTAGTGCAAGACACTGGGTCGGAGCTAACTATGGCTACACCTTC.